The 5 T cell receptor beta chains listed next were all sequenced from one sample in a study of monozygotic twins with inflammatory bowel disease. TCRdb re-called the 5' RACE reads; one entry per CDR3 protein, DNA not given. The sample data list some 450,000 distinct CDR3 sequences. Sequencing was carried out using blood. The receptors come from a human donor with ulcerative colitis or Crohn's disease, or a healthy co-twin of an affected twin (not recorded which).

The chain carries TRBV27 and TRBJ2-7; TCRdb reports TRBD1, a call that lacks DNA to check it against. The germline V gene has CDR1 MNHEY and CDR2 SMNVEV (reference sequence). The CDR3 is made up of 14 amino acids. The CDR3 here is CASSLTGKLGEQYF.

CDR3 region: CASSFVLSSGRELFF. The chain combines TRBV28 with TRBJ2-2; checking the TCRdb D call of TRBD2 is not possible without DNA. CDR1 is MDHEN and CDR2 is SYDVKM in the germline V gene. This CDR3 has 15 residues.

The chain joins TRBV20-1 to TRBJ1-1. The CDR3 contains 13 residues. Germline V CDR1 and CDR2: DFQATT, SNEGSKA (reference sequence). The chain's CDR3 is CSASRTANTEAFF.

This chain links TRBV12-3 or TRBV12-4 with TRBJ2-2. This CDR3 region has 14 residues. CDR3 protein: CANHNDGRTGELFF.

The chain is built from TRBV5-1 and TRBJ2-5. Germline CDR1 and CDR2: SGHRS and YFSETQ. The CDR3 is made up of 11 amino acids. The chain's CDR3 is CASSLESAQYF.